This T cell receptor beta chain was sequenced in a study of blood T cell repertoires in COVID-19. TCRdb's copy holds only in-frame clones and misses some; the assay was immunoSEQ multiplex PCR. Of a few hundred thousand clones in the sample, around 86% are singletons; the top ten hold roughly 12%. This clone was counted a few times. What was sequenced was peripheral blood. This receptor was identified in a man at least 80 years old with acute or convalescent COVID-19.

The CDR3 DNA is TGTGCCAGCAGCTTACTTTCACAGGGGCCAGGAGGCTACACCTTC. Its protein product is CASSLLSQGPGGYTF. The chain carries TRBV7-9 and TRBJ1-2; 7 bases are shared with TRBD1. The CDR3 loop spans 15 amino acids. The V gene's germline CDR1 is SEHNR and CDR2 FQNEAQ (reference sequence). V trimming: 2 bases; J trimming: 8 bases; junction bases outside the gene matches: 11.